This T cell receptor delta chain originates from a study of γδ T cells in repeated Plasmodium falciparum infection. TCRdb reran clone calling via CATT on the multiplex PCR reads. Among tens of thousands of delta-chain clones listed, approximately 1.5% were seen once. This clone has at least ten counts. This sequence is one base from a far larger clone and is likely a read error. Other DNA sequences within the sample encode an identical CDR3. Per germline, CDR1 GEAIGNYY and CDR2 EKD. Trimming removed 1 base at V and 0 bases at J, with 15 bases between. The CDR3 covers 19 residues. Vgamma9/Vdelta2+ and Vdelta2-negative gammadelta T cells were flow-sorted from PBMC for bulk sequencing.

The sequence came from a pool of human donors (malaria-infected and uninfected, not separated). This chain joins TRDV2 and TRDJ3; D possibly corresponds to TRDD3 (6 bases). TCRdb is silent on the J gene; assignment here came from matching the DNA to germline. The specimen was gamma-delta T cells from blood. The CDR3 sequence is CACDTPGGQSSWDTRQMFF. CDR3 bases: TGTGCCTGTGACACTCCCGGGGGACAAAGCTCCTGGGACACCCGACAGATGTTTTTC.